The sequence of this T cell receptor (beta chain) was determined in a study of blood T cell repertoires in COVID-19. Clones were read by immunoSEQ multiplex PCR, and TCRdb kept only the in-frame ones, dropping some. The sample holds approximately 440,000 clones, around 87% seen once. CDR3 length equals 17 residues. Per germline, CDR1 KGHDR and CDR2 SFDVKD. V lost 5 bases, J lost 2 bases, and 9 bases stayed unmatched. Sequenced: PBMCs or T cells enriched from blood (not recorded which). This clonotype was obtained from a woman in her late teens or twenties who had recovered from COVID-19. The V and J genes are TRBV24-1 and TRBJ2-3; the match to TRBD1 covers 10 bases. CDR3 sequence reads: CATSATGTGEFTDTQYF. In nucleotides, the CDR3 is TGTGCCACCAGTGCCACCGGGACAGGGGAATTCACAGATACGCAGTATTTT.